This T cell receptor (beta chain) stems from a study of OX40 agonist ivuxolimab in advanced cancers. General study points: At 0.1 to 3.0 mg/kg and by week 6, CD4+ and CD8+ T cells in the blood had expanded clonally.

Blood sampling took place at baseline, cycle 4 day 1, and cycle 7 day 1. The table came from immunoSEQ multiplex PCR; TCRdb's copy has only in-frame clones and leaves some out. The data contain about 46,000 clones, around 87% of them singletons. CDR3 length: 15 amino acids. The V gene end was trimmed by 1 base and the J gene end by 5 bases; junction bases not matched to a gene: 3. From germline, CDR1 is LNHNV and CDR2 YYDKDF (reference sequence). Remarks on this clone: What it binds is not known.

The TCR sequence derives from an adult with an advanced solid tumor such as melanoma, head and neck, liver or kidney cancer. The V gene is TRBV15, the J gene TRBJ1-4; 8 nucleotides align to TRBD1. Sequences were derived from CD4+ or CD8+ T cells sorted from blood, sampled in a trial of the OX40 agonist ivuxolimab. In nucleotides, the CDR3 is TGTGCCACCAGCAGAGCGGGACAGGCGAATGAAAAACTGTTTTTT. Translated: CATSRAGQANEKLFF.